This T cell receptor (beta chain) was sequenced in a study of PD-1 blockade in classical Hodgkin lymphoma. TCRdb's table, derived via immunoSEQ multiplex PCR, lists solely in-frame clones and lacks some. The data contain tens of thousands of clones, almost 90% of them seen just once; the ten biggest clones take up just over 9%. Relapses following autologous stem cell transplantation were seen in all patients, with brentuximab vedotin exposure varying. V lost 4 bases, J lost 5 bases, and 6 bases stayed unmatched. Germline lookup yields CDR1 SEHNR and CDR2 FQNEAQ (reference sequence). This CDR3 contains 14 residues.

The starting material was peripheral blood mononuclear cells (PBMCs), obtained at baseline. This clonotype was sampled from a human donor with classical Hodgkin lymphoma. This chain links TRBV7-9 with TRBJ2-5; 8 bases agree with TRBD1. This chain's CDR3 is CASSSGGSRETQYF. CDR3 nucleotides: TGTGCCAGCAGCTCAGGGGGCAGTAGGGAGACCCAGTACTTC.